Listed below are T cell receptor beta chains from one sample, sequenced in a study of blood T cell repertoires in COVID-19. Repertoires were generated with immunoSEQ multiplex PCR, while TCRdb's copy carries only in-frame clones and drops some. The sample includes under 120,000 clones, 80% to 90% of them seen just once. The specimen sequenced was peripheral blood. The origin of the receptors is an elderly woman with acute or convalescent COVID-19. CDR3s include the opening cysteine and the closing phenylalanine or tryptophan. Fields, in order: clone size, V gene, D gene, J gene, CDR3 protein, CDR3 DNA. The D gene is left open where the match is weak. Clone size is not always given. Where it is, it says once, few, many or a class for expanded clones.

>NA|TRBV6-1|NA|TRBJ2-1
CASSEGWRVGGEQFF
TGTGCCAGCAGTGAAGGATGGAGAGTCGGTGGTGAGCAGTTCTTC
>NA|TRBV19|NA|TRBJ1-2
CASSMVAYGYTF
TGTGCCAGTAGCATGGTGGCCTATGGCTACACCTTC
>NA|TRBV28|TRBD1|TRBJ2-7
CASSSGTAPYEQYF
TGTGCCAGCAGTTCAGGGACAGCACCCTACGAGCAGTACTTC
>NA|TRBV5-1|NA|TRBJ2-3
CASSLQDTQYF
TGCGCCAGCAGCTTACAAGATACGCAGTATTTT
>NA|TRBV3-1/TRBV3-2|TRBD2|TRBJ2-1
CASSQDSPSGGRRDEQFF
TGTGCCAGCAGCCAAGACTCCCCTAGCGGGGGGCGACGTGACGAGCAGTTCTTC
>NA|TRBV4-3|TRBD1|TRBJ2-5
CASSQEGTGETQYF
TGCGCCAGCAGCCAAGAAGGGACAGGAGAGACCCAGTACTTC
>NA|TRBV9|NA|TRBJ2-1
CASSVEWWEYNEQFF
TGTGCCAGCAGCGTAGAGTGGTGGGAGTACAATGAGCAGTTCTTC
>once|TRBV7-9|NA|TRBJ1-5
CASSPDKVNQPQHF
TGTGCCAGCAGCCCCGACAAAGTAAATCAGCCCCAGCATTTT
>once|TRBV15|NA|TRBJ2-7
CATSFSGSGQYF
TGTGCCACCAGCTTCTCGGGGTCCGGGCAGTACTTC
>NA|TRBV30|NA|TRBJ1-2
CAWSRDRFNYGYTF
TGTGCCTGGTCCAGAGACAGGTTTAACTATGGCTACACCTTC
>NA|TRBV4-1|NA|TRBJ1-2
CASSPQGTYGYTF
TGCGCCAGCAGCCCACAGGGCACCTATGGCTACACCTTC
>NA|TRBV2|NA|TRBJ2-1
CASGLGGSYNEQFF
TGTGCCAGCGGTCTAGGCGGCTCCTACAATGAGCAGTTCTTC
>NA|TRBV10-2|TRBD2|TRBJ2-1
CASSEDQRGDNEQFF
TGCGCCAGCAGTGAGGACCAGCGGGGTGACAATGAGCAGTTCTTC
>NA|TRBV12-3/TRBV12-4|NA|TRBJ2-5
CASSLYGSETQYF
TGTGCCAGCAGTCTGTACGGTTCTGAGACCCAGTACTTC
>NA|TRBV7-6|NA|TRBJ2-3
CASSLGEGDTQYF
TGTGCCAGCAGCCTGGGTGAGGGAGATACGCAGTATTTT
>NA|TRBV19|NA|TRBJ2-1
CATHSHRLPRGKSSYNEQFF
TGTGCCACACATAGTCACAGGCTCCCAAGGGGGAAAAGCTCCTACAATGAGCAGTTCTTC
>NA|TRBV11-2|TRBD1|TRBJ2-2
CASSLRGQQNTGELFF
TGTGCCAGCAGCTTAAGGGGACAGCAGAACACCGGGGAGCTGTTTTTT
>NA|TRBV2|NA|TRBJ1-3
CASVLTGNTIYF
TGTGCCAGCGTGTTAACTGGAAACACCATATATTTT
>NA|TRBV11-3|TRBD2|TRBJ2-1
CASSLAPSGGSYNEQFF
TGTGCCAGCAGCTTAGCACCCAGCGGGGGGTCCTACAATGAGCAGTTCTTC
>NA|TRBV19|NA|TRBJ1-5
CASSIEQRGGPQHF
TGTGCCAGTAGTATCGAACAGCGGGGGGGGCCCCAGCATTTT
>NA|TRBV28|NA|TRBJ1-1
CASSFIQGWTEAFF
TGTGCCAGCAGTTTCATTCAGGGTTGGACTGAAGCTTTCTTT